The 20 T cell receptor beta chains presented below share a single source sample, sequenced in a study of metastatic and nonmetastatic thyroid tumors. TCRdb reanalyzed the PCR reads via MiXCR. The repertoire holds about 13,000 clones, with over 20% as singletons. Every patient was untreated before thyroid surgery. Material: adjacent normal tissue. Receptors were obtained from a female donor with papillary thyroid cancer or a benign thyroid nodule (not recorded which). Some clones in this sample may be carry-over from other donors' samples.

In this sample, this clone turned up a few times. The V call is TRBV6-5, the J call TRBJ1-1; TRBD1 matches at 7 bases. Per the germline V gene, CDR1 is MNHEY and CDR2 is SVGAGI. This CDR3 contains 18 residues. After removal of 4 bases from V and 1 base from J, the junction contained 15 bases not matched to a gene. The CDR3 sequence is CASSSLRDRRRGNTEAFF. The CDR3, as DNA: TGTGCCAGCAGTTCCCTCCGGGACAGAAGAAGGGGGAACACTGAAGCTTTCTTT.

This chain links TRBV28 with TRBJ1-1; D remains ambiguous. Deletions cut 0 bases from V and 3 bases from J, with 5 bases between. The CDR3 contains 13 residues. Germline assignment: CDR1 MDHEN and CDR2 SYDVKM. CDR3 nucleotides: TGTGCCAGCAGTTTATGGGTTCACACTGAAGCTTTCTTT. Translating it yields CASSLWVHTEAFF.

This rearrangement joins TRBV7-8 to TRBJ2-2, with 10 bases that match TRBD1. Trimming at V came to 4 bases and at J to 4 bases, leaving 6 bases not matched to a gene. Germline V gene lookup returns CDR1 SGHVS and CDR2 FQNEAQ. This CDR3 has 16 amino acids. CDR3 amino acids: CASSSGQGSATGELFF. CDR3 coding DNA: TGTGCCAGCAGCTCGGGACAGGGGTCTGCCACCGGGGAGCTGTTTTTT.

This clone ranks as medium-sized. The chain uses TRBV5-1 and TRBJ1-1; unclear D gene. Germline loops: CDR1 SGHRS, CDR2 YFSETQ. This CDR3 has 13 residues. V lost 0 bases and J 3 bases, leaving 6 bases between the germline ends. Here the CDR3 reads CASSLEAYTEAFF. The CDR3 DNA sequence: TGCGCCAGCAGCTTGGAGGCGTACACTGAAGCTTTCTTT. Combining the CDR3 with reference TRBV5-1 and TRBJ1-1 gives the whole variable domain KAGVTQTPRYLIKTRGQQVTLSCSPISGHRSVSWYQQTPGQGLQFLFEYFSETQRNKGNFPGRFSGRQFSNSRSEMNVSTLELGDSALYLCASSLEAYTEAFFGQGTRLTVV.

The chain recombines TRBV20-1 with TRBJ2-3, with D possibly being TRBD2 (5 bases). Deletions cut 3 bases from V and 2 bases from J, with 15 bases between. Germline V gene data show CDR1 as DFQATT and CDR2 as SNEGSKA (reference sequence). This CDR3 contains 15 residues. In nucleotides, the CDR3 is TGCAGTGCTAGGGAGGTGACCATTGTCACAGATACGCAGTATTTT. It is translated as CSAREVTIVTDTQYF.

J is TRBJ2-2 and V is TRBV4-2, with TRBD2 matching over 15 bases. The V gene end was trimmed by 4 bases and the J gene end by 5 bases; junction bases not matched to a gene: 8. CDR3 length equals 18 residues. Germline V gene sequence: CDR1 LGHNA, CDR2 YNFKEQ. CDR3 bases: TGTGCCAGCAGCCCGATGGGACTAGCGGGAGGCGGGACCGGGGAGCTGTTTTTT. It is translated as CASSPMGLAGGGTGELFF.

This clone appeared many times. The chain links TRBV5-8 to TRBJ2-1; the match to TRBD2 covers 13 bases. V shed 4 bases and J 8 bases; nucleotides not matched to a gene: 6. The CDR3 consists of 15 residues. Germline loops: CDR1 SGHTS, CDR2 YDEGEE. The CDR3 here is CASSKRTSGRHEQFF. CDR3 nucleotide sequence: TGTGCCAGCAGCAAAAGGACTAGCGGGAGACATGAGCAGTTCTTC.

This clone was found a few times. The chain links TRBV9 to TRBJ1-2, with TRBD1 as a possible D gene (5 bases). The ends were cut back, 0 bases at V and 3 bases at J, with 15 bases in the middle. The CDR3 is 16 residues long. Germline CDR1 and CDR2: SGDLS and YYNGEE. The CDR3 loop is CASSVDPFRDDYGYTF. The CDR3 nucleotides read TGTGCCAGCAGCGTAGACCCATTTCGGGACGACTATGGCTACACCTTC.

The chain is built from TRBV7-2 and TRBJ2-7, with 7 bases fitting TRBD1. This CDR3 spans 14 amino acids. Germline assignment: CDR1 SGHTA and CDR2 FQGNSA. V trimming: 5 bases; J trimming: 5 bases; junction bases outside the gene matches: 9. The CDR3 DNA reads TGTGCCAGCAGCCCGGAGACAGGGATCCACGAGCAGTACGTC. Encoded protein: CASSPETGIHEQYV.

This clone is medium-sized within its sample. The J gene is TRBJ2-3, the V gene TRBV6-5; 9 bases align to TRBD2. The CDR3 covers 16 residues. The junction had 1 base not matched to a gene; V was cut back by 0 bases and J by 0 bases. The V gene's germline CDR1 is MNHEY and CDR2 SVGAGI. The CDR3 sequence: CASSYSLAGSTDTQYF. CDR3 sequence (DNA): TGTGCCAGCAGTTACTCGCTAGCGGGAAGCACAGATACGCAGTATTTT.

The genes are TRBV5-6 and TRBJ2-7; tentative D call: TRBD2 (5 bases). The ends were cut back, 2 bases at V and 4 bases at J, with 16 bases in the middle. CDR1 is SGHDT, CDR2 YYEEEE, per germline. The CDR3 has 15 amino acids. This chain's CDR3 is CASSFPGNGRYEQYF. In DNA, the CDR3 is TGTGCCAGCAGCTTCCCCGGGAATGGCAGGTACGAGCAGTACTTC.

V gene TRBV12-3 or TRBV12-4 combines with J gene TRBJ1-1, with 7 bases matching TRBD1. The CDR3 extends over 13 amino acids. V trimming: 6 bases; J trimming: 6 bases; junction bases outside the gene matches: 7. DNA for the CDR3: TGTGCCAGCAGCGTCAGGGGGTATGCTGAAGCTTTCTTT. Its translation: CASSVRGYAEAFF.

In its sample, this clone ranks as medium-sized. The genes are TRBV10-2 and TRBJ1-2; D unresolved. CDR1 and CDR2 (germline): WSHSY, SAAADI. The CDR3 length is 13 residues. V lost 4 bases and J lost 0, with 6 bases in between. The CDR3 DNA sequence: TGCGCCAGCAGTGGTGCAGCTAACTATGGCTACACCTTC. It specifies CASSGAANYGYTF.

This chain uses TRBV6-1 with TRBJ2-2; D not certain. Germline V gives CDR1 MNHNS, CDR2 SASEGT. The V and J ends lost 3 bases and 5 bases respectively, with 19 bases between them. This CDR3 spans 17 amino acids. CDR3 sequence reads: CASSEGRFNYRTGELFF. CDR3 DNA sequence: TGTGCCAGCAGTGAGGGCAGGTTTAATTATAGGACCGGGGAGCTGTTTTTT.

There are a few counts of this clone. CDR3 in amino acids: CATSQLAGNFFDEQYF. The CDR3 nucleotides read TGTGCCACTTCCCAACTAGCGGGGAATTTTTTCGACGAGCAGTACTTC. The gene calls are TRBV27 and TRBJ2-7; 10 bases line up with TRBD2. V lost 10 bases to trimming and J lost 5 bases; unmatched junction nucleotides: 17. Germline CDR1 reads MNHEY; CDR2 reads SMNVEV (reference sequence). CDR3 length equals 16 residues.

V usage is TRBV18 and J usage is TRBJ1-5; D gene ambiguous. CDR3 length: 14 amino acids. Germline values: CDR1 KGHSH, CDR2 LQKENI. V lost 6 bases, J lost 7 bases, and 16 bases lay in between. The CDR3 sequence is CASSSGVVGQPQHF. The DNA for the CDR3 is TGTGCCAGCTCCTCCGGGGTTGTCGGGCAGCCCCAGCATTTT. Using reference TRBV18 and TRBJ1-5 for the parts outside the CDR3, the full variable domain is NAGVMQNPRHLVRRRGQEARLRCSPMKGHSHVYWYRQLPEEGLKFMVYLQKENIIDESGMPKERFSAEFPKEGPSILRIQQVVRGDSAAYFCASSSGVVGQPQHFGDGTRLSIL.

By share, this clone ranks as medium-sized. V gene TRBV6-1 combines with J gene TRBJ1-1; possibly TRBD1 for D (5 bases). The germline V gene has CDR1 MNHNS and CDR2 SASEGT. The CDR3 length is 14 residues. The V gene lost 5 bases and the J gene lost 7 bases, with 17 bases spanning the gap. CDR3 in DNA: TGTGCCAGCAGTCCCCGTGGGGGGACCTATGAAGCTTTCTTT. Amino acids: CASSPRGGTYEAFF.

This clone was recorded a few times. An end of the junction differs from the germline gene, which may be a read error. This chain connects TRBV27 to TRBJ1-2; D is unclear. This CDR3 region has 15 residues. Germline V gene lookup returns CDR1 MNHEY and CDR2 SMNVEV (reference sequence). CDR3 protein: CASILSTSGAGGYTF. CDR3 nucleotide sequence: TGTGCCAGCATTTTATCCACGAGTGGCGCGGGCGGCTACACCTTC.

This clone was detected a few times. The chain links TRBV6-8 to TRBJ1-5; D not resolved. The CDR3 has 14 residues. CDR1 MNHGY and CDR2 SAAAGT come from the germline V gene. Between the trimmed V and J ends, which lost 6 bases and 6 bases, there was a span of 15 bases. DNA for the CDR3: TGTGCCAGCAGACGGGCTCCGAAGCCTCAGCCCCAGCATTTT. The encoded protein is CASRRAPKPQPQHF.

J is TRBJ2-7 and V is TRBV7-9, with 8 bases matching TRBD1. CDR3 length: 15 residues. Germline assignment: CDR1 SEHNR and CDR2 FQNEAQ (reference sequence). With 3 bases clipped from V and 1 base from J, the junction kept 5 bases outside the gene matches. The CDR3 DNA is TGTGCCAGCAGCTTCCAGGACAGGGCTTCCTACGAGCAGTACTTC. It is translated as CASSFQDRASYEQYF.